This T cell receptor (beta chain) was profiled in a study of Ad26.COV2.S vaccination and SARS-CoV-2 variants. About the research overall: Dosing was one shot or two shots 56 days apart.

The data were produced by immunoSEQ multiplex PCR, yet TCRdb's version contains in-frame clones alone and is incomplete. The sample carries hundreds of thousands of clones, approximately 90% recorded once. Treatment defined: roughly 20 received Ad26.COV2.S at low or high dose, single or two shots; about 5 received placebo; per-sample allocation not given. Sampling took place 63 days after the first vaccine or placebo injection. Recruitment in Boston yielded a donor of adult age, 18-55 years. Immunization relied on an Ad26 vector, which expressed Wuhan-strain SARS-CoV-2 spike. The germline V gene encodes CDR1 MNHEY and CDR2 SMNVEV (reference sequence). Trimming took 3 bases from V and 8 from J; bases not matched to a gene: 11. The CDR3 totals 15 residues.

The source material was peripheral blood, sampled in a trial of Ad26.COV2.S vaccine versus placebo. The genes are TRBV27 and TRBJ1-2, with TRBD1 matching over 8 bases. This receptor was taken from a person aged 18 to 59 who received the Ad26.COV2.S COVID-19 vaccine or a placebo. This chain's CDR3 is CASSLGGQGAWGYTF. The CDR3, as DNA: TGTGCCAGCAGTTTGGGTGGGCAGGGGGCGTGGGGCTACACCTTC.